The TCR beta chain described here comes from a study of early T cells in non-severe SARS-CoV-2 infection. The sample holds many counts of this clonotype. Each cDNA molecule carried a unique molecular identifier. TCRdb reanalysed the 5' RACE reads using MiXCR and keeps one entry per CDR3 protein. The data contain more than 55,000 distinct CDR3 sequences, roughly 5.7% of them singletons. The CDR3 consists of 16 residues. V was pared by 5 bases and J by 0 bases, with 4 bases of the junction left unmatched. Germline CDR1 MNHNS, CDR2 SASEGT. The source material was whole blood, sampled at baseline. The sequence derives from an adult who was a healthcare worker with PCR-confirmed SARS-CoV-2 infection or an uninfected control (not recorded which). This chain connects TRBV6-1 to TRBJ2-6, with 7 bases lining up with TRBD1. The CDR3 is CASSQGQLSGANVLTF. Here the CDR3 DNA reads TGTGCCAGCAGTCAGGGACAGCTCTCTGGGGCCAACGTCCTGACTTTC.